What follows are 12 T cell receptor beta chains derived from one specimen sequenced in a study of blood T cell repertoires in COVID-19. The data were produced by immunoSEQ multiplex PCR, yet TCRdb's version contains in-frame clones alone and is incomplete. The table records 170,000 or so clones, about 82% of them present only once. The sequenced sample consisted of peripheral blood. The source is a man aged 45-65 years with active or convalescent COVID-19.

This sequence joins TRBV11-3 and TRBJ2-7, with 7 nucleotides matching TRBD1. Trimming took 0 bases from V and 6 from J; bases not matched to a gene: 5. Per germline, CDR1 SGHNT and CDR2 YENEEA. The CDR3 has 14 residues. The CDR3 protein is CASSLEGTVPEQYF. DNA of the CDR3: TGTGCCAGCAGCTTAGAAGGGACAGTCCCCGAGCAGTACTTC.

The chain employs TRBV6-1 and TRBJ1-1; D unclear. Germline V gene lookup returns CDR1 MNHNS and CDR2 SASEGT. The germline V and J ends were trimmed by 2 bases and 5 bases, with 21 bases remaining between them. The CDR3 totals 17 residues. The CDR3 DNA reads as TGTGCCAGCAGTGAATCTCAGAGACGGAGGCTGAGAACTGAAGCTTTCTTT. This gives the protein CASSESQRRRLRTEAFF.

This chain joins TRBV29-1 and TRBJ1-1; no clear D. V lost 1 base and J lost 8, with 14 bases in between. Germline-derived CDR1 and CDR2 are SQVTM and ANQGSEA. The length of the CDR3 is 13 residues. The CDR3 region has the DNA TGCAGCGTTGAAGGGGTCAGACGGAGCGAAGCTTTCTTT. This translates into CSVEGVRRSEAFF.

V gene TRBV27 combines with J gene TRBJ2-2; 12 nucleotides agree with TRBD2. The germline V gene has CDR1 MNHEY and CDR2 SMNVEV (reference sequence). The CDR3 is made up of 16 amino acids. J was trimmed by 7 bases and V by 7 bases; bases with no gene match: 10. The CDR3 here is CASTLSSGGAVGELFF. Written as DNA, the CDR3 is TGTGCCAGCACCTTGTCTAGCGGGGGGGCAGTCGGGGAGCTGTTTTTT.

This rearrangement joins TRBV19 to TRBJ1-1, with D hard to call. V was trimmed by 6 bases and J by 6 bases, leaving 11 bases between them. Germline loops: CDR1 LNHDA, CDR2 SQIVND (reference sequence). This CDR3 has 12 amino acids. The CDR3 DNA is TGTGCCAGTAGCCCACAGAGTTCTGAAGCTTTCTTT. Encoded protein: CASSPQSSEAFF.

This sequence joins TRBV5-4 and TRBJ2-3, with TRBD2 as a possible D gene (6 bases). The CDR3 is 15 residues long. Germline-derived CDR1 and CDR2 are SGHNT and YYREEE (reference sequence). The CDR3 DNA follows: TGTGCGGAGGGCGGGACTCCCTCATCCCCAGATACGCAGTATTTT. This codes for CAEGGTPSSPDTQYF.

The CDR3 reads CSVELSLGLAGAGELFF. DNA of the CDR3: TGCAGCGTTGAATTATCTTTAGGACTAGCGGGGGCCGGGGAGCTGTTTTTT. The J gene is TRBJ2-2, the V gene TRBV29-1, with TRBD2 identical over 13 bases. J gave up 6 bases and V 2 bases, and 9 bases lay outside the gene matches. Germline V gene sequence: CDR1 SQVTM, CDR2 ANQGSEA. This CDR3 is 17 amino acids long.

This chain uses TRBV28 with TRBJ2-5, with 7 bases lining up with TRBD2. CDR3 length: 16 residues. The ends lost 5 bases at V and 1 base at J; junction bases unmatched: 10. Germline values: CDR1 MDHEN, CDR2 SYDVKM. CDR3 DNA: TGTGCCAGCAGTCAGCTAGCGGAGCACTTCCAAGAGACCCAGTACTTC. It is translated as CASSQLAEHFQETQYF.

This chain uses TRBV3-1 (or the pseudogene TRBV3-2) with TRBJ1-4; D is uncertain. V gave up 0 bases and J gave up 7 bases, with 6 bases separating them. Germline lookup yields CDR1 LGHDT and CDR2 YNNKEL (reference sequence). CDR3 length equals 13 residues. Here the CDR3 DNA reads TGTGCCAGCAGCCAAGAGGCTCGTGAAAAACTGTTTTTT. Its translation is CASSQEAREKLFF.

This chain uses TRBV6-5 with TRBJ2-1, with 9 bases identical to TRBD1. The CDR3 spans 14 residues. The trim removed 5 bases at V and 5 bases at J, leaving 4 bases unmatched. CDR1 is MNHEY, CDR2 SVGAGI, per germline. CDR3 sequence (DNA): TGTGCCAGCAGTCGACAGGGGGGAGACAATGAGCAGTTCTTC. Translating it yields CASSRQGGDNEQFF.

The J gene is TRBJ2-7, the V gene TRBV5-4; 8 bases line up with TRBD1. Germline trimming cut 0 bases from V and 2 bases from J; bases unmatched to any gene: 7. Germline CDR1 reads SGHNT; CDR2 reads YYREEE (reference sequence). This CDR3 has 16 residues. The CDR3 region is CASSLAGGQGPYEQYF. CDR3 coding DNA: TGTGCCAGCAGCTTGGCAGGAGGACAGGGCCCCTACGAGCAGTACTTC.

This sequence joins TRBV9 and TRBJ1-1, with unresolved D. V lost 0 bases and J lost 5, with 8 bases in between. Germline loops: CDR1 SGDLS, CDR2 YYNGEE. The CDR3 consists of 13 residues. The CDR3 DNA reads TGTGCCAGCAGCGTAGAATGGGAGACTGAAGCTTTCTTT. This sequence encodes CASSVEWETEAFF.